These 21 T cell receptor beta chains were sequenced from one sample in a study of cytotoxic CD8 clonotypes in ibrutinib-treated CLL. Libraries were prepared by immunoSEQ multiplex PCR; TCRdb keeps only in-frame clonotypes and omits some of them. Of about 15,000 clones listed, 50% to 55% are singletons. Sequenced material: PBMCs, taken at a roughly 22-month disease-progression time point, from a patient treated with ibrutinib. The source is a human donor with chronic lymphocytic leukemia.

The V gene is TRBV29-1, the J gene TRBJ1-1; D perhaps matches TRBD1 (6 bases). Germline loops: CDR1 SQVTM, CDR2 ANQGSEA. CDR3 length: 14 residues. Trimming removed 6 bases from V and 0 bases from J, with 14 bases in between. The CDR3 loop is CSVRQASLNTEAFF. Here the CDR3 DNA reads TGCAGCGTGCGACAGGCCTCCCTGAACACTGAAGCTTTCTTT.

J is TRBJ2-7 and V is TRBV7-9; the D gene is possibly TRBD1 (6 bases). The V gene's germline CDR1 is SEHNR and CDR2 FQNEAQ (reference sequence). V lost 5 bases and J 0 bases, leaving 11 bases between the germline ends. This CDR3 region has 14 residues. The CDR3 DNA sequence: TGTGCCAGCAGCCACCGGGACAACTCCTACGAGCAGTACTTC. Encoded protein: CASSHRDNSYEQYF.

The chain employs TRBV29-1 and TRBJ2-1; D not certain. The CDR3 length is 11 residues. Trimming left V 5 bases short and J 2 bases short, with 4 bases between. Germline V lookup: CDR1 SQVTM, CDR2 ANQGSEA. CDR3 DNA sequence: TGCAGCGTTAGGGCCTACAATGAGCAGTTCTTC. This sequence encodes CSVRAYNEQFF.

This sequence joins TRBV7-9 and TRBJ1-2; possibly TRBD1 for D (5 bases). Trimming shortened V by 5 bases and J by 3 bases, and 13 bases separated the two germline ends. The CDR3 extends over 14 amino acids. Germline V gene lookup returns CDR1 SEHNR and CDR2 FQNEAQ (reference sequence). For the CDR3, the DNA is TGTGCCAGCAGCGAGACGACAGTATACTATGGCTACACCTTC. As protein: CASSETTVYYGYTF.

The J gene is TRBJ2-1, the V gene TRBV7-9; the D gene is possibly TRBD1 (6 bases). This CDR3 has 17 residues. The V end lost 4 bases, the J end lost 0 bases, and 16 bases lay between the germline ends. CDR1 and CDR2 from the germline V gene are SEHNR and FQNEAQ (reference sequence). The chain's CDR3 is CASSSPETGFSYNEQFF. CDR3 in DNA: TGTGCCAGCAGCTCTCCAGAGACAGGCTTCTCCTACAATGAGCAGTTCTTC.

V gene TRBV2 combines with J gene TRBJ2-7; D remains ambiguous. V was cut by 6 bases and J by 4 bases, with 10 bases left in between. Germline V gene lookup returns CDR1 SNHLY and CDR2 FYNNEI. The CDR3 extends over 12 amino acids. The chain's CDR3 is CASRPQNYEQYF. As DNA, the CDR3 is TGTGCCAGCAGGCCACAGAATTACGAGCAGTACTTC.

This rearrangement joins TRBV11-2 to TRBJ2-7; D is tentatively TRBD1 or TRBD2 (5 bases each). The CDR3 is 14 residues long. Trimming cost V 6 bases and J 4 bases, with 16 bases left between them. Germline CDR1 and CDR2: SGHAT and FQNNGV. This CDR3 reads CASSSGRLKYEQYF. The CDR3 region has the DNA TGTGCCAGCAGTTCGGGACGCCTTAAGTACGAGCAGTACTTC.

The chain employs TRBV5-4 and TRBJ2-6; no definite D call. The length of the CDR3 is 15 residues. Germline V CDR1 and CDR2: SGHNT, YYREEE (reference sequence). With 1 base removed from V and 0 bases from J, the gap between germline ends came to 5 bases. The CDR3 nucleotides read TGTGCCAGCAGCTTGAGGAGCTCTGGGGCCAACGTCCTGACTTTC. This encodes CASSLRSSGANVLTF.

The chain carries TRBV7-6 and TRBJ2-1; 7 bases are a match to TRBD1. Trimming took 5 bases from V and 9 from J; bases not matched to a gene: 13. The CDR3 spans 15 residues. Germline values: CDR1 SGHVS, CDR2 FNYEAQ. The DNA for the CDR3 is TGTGCCAGCAGCAATGACCAGACAGGGAGAGGTGAGCAGTTCTTC. Translation: CASSNDQTGRGEQFF.

This clone was observed once. This chain connects TRBV27 to TRBJ2-7, with TRBD2 matching 8 bases. In germline, CDR1 is MNHEY, CDR2 SMNVEV (reference sequence). V was clipped by 3 bases and J by 8 bases; unmatched bases: 12. The CDR3 spans 15 residues. The CDR3 region has the DNA TGTGCCAGCAGTTTCGCGCGGGGGGCTCTCGGACAGCAGTACTTC. Protein: CASSFARGALGQQYF.

The sample holds a few counts of this clone. The V and J genes are TRBV10-3 and TRBJ1-1; 7 bases map to TRBD1. Trimming at V came to 3 bases and at J to 0 bases, leaving 7 bases not matched to a gene. This CDR3 contains 16 residues. Germline CDR1 and CDR2: ENHRY and SYGVKD. The CDR3, as DNA: TGTGCCATCAGTGACGGAGACAGGGCATTGAACACTGAAGCTTTCTTT. Residues: CAISDGDRALNTEAFF.

This sequence joins TRBV7-9 and TRBJ1-4, with TRBD1 as a possible D gene (6 bases). The CDR3 is 17 amino acids. The ends were cut back, 0 bases at V and 4 bases at J, with 15 bases in the middle. Looked up from germline, CDR1 is SEHNR and CDR2 is FQNEAQ (reference sequence). CDR3 in DNA: TGTGCCAGCAGCTTAGCTGGCAGGGGATCGGGTAATGAAAAACTGTTTTTT. Translating it yields CASSLAGRGSGNEKLFF. Together with reference TRBV7-9 and TRBJ1-4, the CDR3 gives the full variable domain: DTGVSQNPRHKITKRGQNVTFRCDPISEHNRLYWYRQTLGQGPEFLTYFQNEAQLEKSRLLSDRFSAERPKGSFSTLEIQRTEQGDSAMYLCASSLAGRGSGNEKLFFGSGTQLSVL.

The rearrangement uses TRBV5-1 and TRBJ2-1, with D possibly matching TRBD2 (6 bases). The CDR3 is 17 residues long. Germline V gene lookup returns CDR1 SGHRS and CDR2 YFSETQ. V was trimmed by 7 bases and J by 6 bases, leaving 26 bases between them. The DNA for the CDR3 is TGCGCCAGCTGGAGGGATCCTAGCTTCGTGTCTGGCAATGAGCAGTTCTTC. Its protein is CASWRDPSFVSGNEQFF.

V usage is TRBV10-2 and J usage is TRBJ2-3, with TRBD2 identical over 8 bases. The CDR3 is 14 residues long. J gave up 5 bases and V 7 bases, and 8 bases lay outside the gene matches. The germline V gene encodes CDR1 WSHSY and CDR2 SAAADI. The CDR3 DNA sequence: TGCGCCAGCACTCCGAGCGGGGGCGTAGATACGCAGTATTTT. It specifies CASTPSGGVDTQYF.

The gene calls are TRBV11-3 and TRBJ1-1, with D possibly being TRBD1 (5 bases). CDR3 length: 14 residues. V lost 1 base to trimming and J lost 6 bases, with 12 bases between them. Germline V CDR1 and CDR2: SGHNT, YENEEA. CDR3 DNA sequence: TGTGCCAGCAGCTTAGGGGGCCCGGGAGCTGAAGCTTTCTTT. It is translated as CASSLGGPGAEAFF.

A word on this clone: Germline is not matched at one junction end, which may reflect a read error. The chain carries TRBV18 and TRBJ2-5; D is possibly TRBD1 (5 bases). Germline V gene lookup returns CDR1 KGHSH and CDR2 LQKENI. The CDR3 covers 14 residues. The CDR3 coding sequence is TGTGCCGGCTCACCACCGCAGGGCAAAGAGACCCAGTACTTC. The encoded protein is CAGSPPQGKETQYF.

The chain carries TRBV19 and TRBJ1-1; maybe TRBD1 (5 bases). The CDR3 is made up of 13 amino acids. Per the germline V gene, CDR1 is LNHDA and CDR2 is SQIVND (reference sequence). V was shortened by 3 bases and J by 3 bases, with 8 bases between the two germline ends. CDR3 bases: TGTGCCAGTAGTATGGGGGTGCACACTGAAGCTTTCTTT. Translation gives CASSMGVHTEAFF.

The chain links TRBV15 to TRBJ1-1; tentatively, D is TRBD1 (5 bases). V was trimmed by 3 bases and J by 0 bases, leaving 14 bases between them. Germline V lookup: CDR1 LNHNV, CDR2 YYDKDF (reference sequence). The CDR3 loop spans 16 amino acids. CDR3: CATSSYLTGVNTEAFF. The CDR3 region has the DNA TGTGCCACCAGCAGTTACCTAACAGGAGTGAACACTGAAGCTTTCTTT.

V is TRBV5-1 and J is TRBJ1-2; D uncertain. V was clipped by 0 bases and J by 2 bases, with 11 bases between them. Germline CDR1 SGHRS, CDR2 YFSETQ. The CDR3 is 15 amino acids. CDR3 region: CASSLDGVQNYGYTF. In DNA form, the CDR3 reads TGCGCCAGCAGCTTGGATGGGGTTCAAAACTATGGCTACACCTTC. Full variable domain (rest looked up from reference TRBV5-1 and TRBJ1-2): KAGVTQTPRYLIKTRGQQVTLSCSPISGHRSVSWYQQTPGQGLQFLFEYFSETQRNKGNFPGRFSGRQFSNSRSEMNVSTLELGDSALYLCASSLDGVQNYGYTFGSGTRLTVV.

The rearrangement joins TRBV9 to TRBJ2-7; 12 bases agree with TRBD1. Per the germline V gene, CDR1 is SGDLS and CDR2 is YYNGEE. The CDR3 runs to 15 residues. Losses at the gene ends were 2 bases for V and 6 bases for J; bases not matched to a gene: 6. CDR3 sequence (DNA): TGTGCCAGCAGCGTGGGGGGACAGGGGGCTGGCGAGCAGTACTTC. Amino acids: CASSVGGQGAGEQYF.

This sequence joins TRBV2 and TRBJ2-1; tentative D call: TRBD1 (5 bases). Germline lookup yields CDR1 SNHLY and CDR2 FYNNEI. The CDR3 totals 16 residues. V was pared by 4 bases and J by 8 bases, with 21 bases between. CDR3 DNA: TGTGCCAGCAGTGGTCTCGGCAGGGTTGGGGTAGATGAGCAGTTCTTC. Amino acids: CASSGLGRVGVDEQFF.